This T cell receptor (beta chain) was captured by sequencing in a study of cytomegalovirus exposure and HLA in healthy donors. Study-level background: The study placed about 81% of its approximately 430 genotyped donors in the Caucasian-associated ancestry cluster. Study-level findings and limits: After further analysis at a later stage, under 20,000 TCR beta sequences were associated with HLA alleles at 0.05 false discovery rate. The authors listed 180 or so TCR beta chains as cytomegalovirus-associated.

The PCR contained 60 Vbeta and 13 Jbeta primers. Assay: immunoSEQ multiplex PCR; the TCRdb copy retains only in-frame clones and omits some. The data show 95,000 to 100,000 clones, with 70% to 80% seen just once and roughly a sixth held by the top ten. V lost 5 bases and J lost 5; bases outside the gene matches: 9. Germline lookup yields CDR1 SEHNR and CDR2 FQNEAQ (reference sequence). This CDR3 is built from 16 residues. This clone was recorded a few times. Its antigen is unknown. The origin of this receptor is a man in his 60s in good health and CMV-seropositive. The chain employs TRBV7-9 and TRBJ2-1; 10 bases map to TRBD1. The sequenced material came from PBMCs. In DNA, the CDR3 is TGTGCCAGCAGCAGCCGGTGGGACAGGGGTGACAATGAGCAGTTCTTC. As protein: CASSSRWDRGDNEQFF.